This T cell receptor (beta chain) is drawn from a study of CD8 T cells in ankylosing spondylitis (dated by TCRdb to 2017 to 2019). Looking at the study overall: The study profiled T cell receptor beta repertoires in healthy donors and ankylosing spondylitis patients to find disease-linked TCR variants. The full study cohort comprised about 25 ankylosing spondylitis patients and about 110 healthy donors. Peripheral blood was sampled, and synovial fluid was also collected from ankylosing spondylitis patients. Beyond this particular receptor, the publication reports: Significant enrichment of the disease-linked clones was reported in matched synovial fluid samples from ankylosing spondylitis patients. A TCR beta motif of fewer than 10 highly homologous amino acid variants appeared characteristic of blood from ankylosing spondylitis patients. Some motif variants had previously been reported in the synovial fluid and blood of reactive arthritis patients, which suggests shared mechanisms of disease initiation. The disease-linked clones had a CD8+ phenotype and were found at relatively low frequencies in peripheral blood.

The CDR3, cysteine through phenylalanine, is 16 amino acids long. The sequence is cut down to CDR3 DNA, 48 bases in frame from base 1. V lost 0 bases and J lost 6 bases, and the count of bases not matched to a germline gene is 6. CDR1 and CDR2 are read off the germline V gene as SGHTA and FQGNSA. Data came from an Illumina HiSeq 2500. Quantitative 5'-RACE with molecular barcodes was the method used to prepare the TCR beta libraries. The published analysis was carried out like this. Disease-linked TCR variants were identified with a new computational method built on a probabilistic model of VDJ rearrangement. The public reads were reanalyzed by TCRdb: fastp trimming at Q25, MiXCR alignment, in-frame beta chains only. Merged by CDR3 protein, the rows form single entries marked with the most common genes and DNA. The V and J calls reflect TCRdb's pipeline rather than the authors' work. In this sample the table shows approximately 200,000 distinct CDR3 sequences, roughly 13% of which occur a single time. Of the sample, 11% is held by the ten largest clones.

Only a few counts were recorded for this clonotype. The target of this receptor is not known. No qualities accompany the bases; no much larger clone lies one base away. The rearranged chain carries TRBV7-2 and TRBJ2-2; 8 central nucleotides agree with TRBD2. This sequence originates from a female donor with ankylosing spondylitis or in good health (not recorded which). Sequenced input: blood, either unsorted or a sorted T cell fraction (not recorded which). The CDR3 protein sequence reads: CASSLAGPGRAGELFF. The DNA sequence is TGTGCCAGCAGCTTAGCCGGCCCCGGGAGGGCCGGGGAGCTGTTTTTT.